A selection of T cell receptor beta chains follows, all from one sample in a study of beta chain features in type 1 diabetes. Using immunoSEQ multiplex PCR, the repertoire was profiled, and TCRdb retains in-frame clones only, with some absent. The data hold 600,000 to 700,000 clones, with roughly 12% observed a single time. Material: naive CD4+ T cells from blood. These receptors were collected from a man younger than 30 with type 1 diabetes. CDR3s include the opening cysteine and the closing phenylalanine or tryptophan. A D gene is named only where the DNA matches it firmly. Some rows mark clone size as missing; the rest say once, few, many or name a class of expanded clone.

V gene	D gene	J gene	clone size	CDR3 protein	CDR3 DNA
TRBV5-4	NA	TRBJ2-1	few	CASSPPGGHNEQFF	TGTGCCAGCAGCCCCCCTGGCGGTCACAATGAGCAGTTCTTC
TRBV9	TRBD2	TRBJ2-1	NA	CASSVVSLAGGNEQFF	TGTGCCAGCAGCGTAGTTTCACTAGCGGGGGGTAATGAGCAGTTCTTC
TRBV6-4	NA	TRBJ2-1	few	CASGTGSGEQFF	TGTGCCAGTGGGACTGGCAGCGGTGAGCAGTTCTTC
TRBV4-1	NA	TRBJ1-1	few	CASSPPGGVDTEAFF	TGCGCCAGCAGCCCCCCAGGAGGGGTGGACACTGAAGCTTTCTTT
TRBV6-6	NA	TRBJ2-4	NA	CATGRAKNIQYF	TGTGCCACGGGCAGGGCCAAAAACATTCAGTACTTC
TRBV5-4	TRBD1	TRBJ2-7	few	CASSLDQGAPYEQYF	TGTGCCAGCAGCTTGGACCAGGGGGCTCCCTACGAGCAGTACTTC
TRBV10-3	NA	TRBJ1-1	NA	CAISESSYREVEAFF	TGTGCCATCAGTGAGTCGTCTTACAGGGAGGTTGAAGCTTTCTTT
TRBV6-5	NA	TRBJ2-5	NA	CASSYSGTTIETQYF	TGTGCCAGCAGTTACTCGGGTACTACGATCGAGACCCAGTACTTC
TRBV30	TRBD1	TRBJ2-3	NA	CAWSVRVGTGWADTQYF	TGTGCCTGGAGTGTTCGAGTAGGGACAGGGTGGGCAGATACGCAGTATTTT
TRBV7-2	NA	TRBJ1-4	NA	CASSLGRANEKLFF	TGTGCCAGCAGCTTAGGACGGGCTAATGAAAAACTGTTTTTT
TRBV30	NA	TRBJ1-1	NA	CAWSSVGRGNTEAFF	TGTGCCTGGAGTTCAGTCGGCAGGGGGAACACTGAAGCTTTCTTT
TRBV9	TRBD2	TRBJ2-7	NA	CASSSGASGAVLDPRGRNVQYF	TGTGCCAGCAGCTCCGGGGCTAGCGGGGCAGTATTGGATCCTAGGGGTCGTAATGTGCAGTACTTC
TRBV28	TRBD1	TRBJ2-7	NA	CASSSWTGDSYEQYF	TGTGCCAGCAGTTCGTGGACAGGAGACTCCTACGAGCAGTACTTC
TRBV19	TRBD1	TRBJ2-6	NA	CASSSTGQLYSGANVLTF	TGTGCCAGTAGTTCGACGGGACAGCTTTACTCTGGGGCCAACGTCCTGACTTTC
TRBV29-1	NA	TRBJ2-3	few	CSVQGWGRTDTQYF	TGCAGCGTCCAGGGTTGGGGCCGCACAGATACGCAGTATTTT
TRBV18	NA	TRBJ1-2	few	CASSAGENYGYTF	TGTGCCAGCTCGGCAGGGGAGAACTATGGCTACACCTTC
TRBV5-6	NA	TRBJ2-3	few	CASSLVAGARTDTQYF	TGTGCCAGCAGCTTGGTTGCGGGGGCCCGCACAGATACGCAGTATTTT
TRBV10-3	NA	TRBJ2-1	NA	CAISESISYNEQFF	TGTGCCATCAGTGAGTCTATCTCCTACAATGAGCAGTTCTTC
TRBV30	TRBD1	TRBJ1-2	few	CAWSWTGNYGYTF	TGTGCCTGGAGTTGGACAGGAAACTATGGCTACACCTTC
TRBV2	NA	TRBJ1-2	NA	CASTGPNYGYTF	TGTGCCAGCACCGGACCCAACTATGGCTACACCTTC
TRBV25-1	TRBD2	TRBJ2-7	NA	CASRGRAEQYF	TGTGCCAGCCGAGGGAGGGCCGAGCAGTACTTC
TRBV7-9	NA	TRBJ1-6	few	CASSPRVGNSPLHF	TGTGCCAGCAGCCCCAGGGTGGGTAATTCACCCCTCCACTTT
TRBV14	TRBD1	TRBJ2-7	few	CASNSQGAPSYEQYF	TGTGCATCAAACTCACAGGGGGCCCCCTCCTACGAGCAGTACTTC
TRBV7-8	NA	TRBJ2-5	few	CASSPNTKETQYF	TGTGCCAGCAGCCCGAACACAAAAGAGACCCAGTACTTC
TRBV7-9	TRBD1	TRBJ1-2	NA	CASSRQGINYGYTF	TGTGCCAGCAGTCGACAGGGGATTAACTATGGCTACACCTTC
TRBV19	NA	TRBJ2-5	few	CASSILGETQYF	TGTGCCAGTAGTATCCTTGGCGAGACCCAGTACTTC
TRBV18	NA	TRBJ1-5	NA	CASSPSTDYFNQPQHF	TGTGCCAGCTCTCCGTCTACGGATTACTTCAATCAGCCCCAGCATTTT
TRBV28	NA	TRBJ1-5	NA	CASSFVGVGNQPQHF	TGTGCCAGCAGTTTTGTGGGGGTTGGCAATCAGCCCCAGCATTTT
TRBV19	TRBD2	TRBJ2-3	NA	CASSIPGLAGRTDTQYF	TGTGCCAGTAGTATCCCGGGACTAGCGGGGCGCACAGATACGCAGTATTTT
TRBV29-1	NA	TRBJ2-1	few	CSVEAGFVKNEQFF	TGCAGCGTTGAGGCAGGGTTTGTCAAAAATGAGCAGTTCTTC
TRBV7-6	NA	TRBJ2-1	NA	CASSLMDEQFF	TGTGCCAGCAGCTTAATGGATGAGCAGTTCTTC
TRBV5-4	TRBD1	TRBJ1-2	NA	CASSGTANGGYTF	TGTGCCAGCAGCGGGACAGCGAATGGGGGCTACACCTTC
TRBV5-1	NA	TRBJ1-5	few	CASSLGPGLNQPQHF	TGCGCCAGCAGCTTGGGTCCGGGGTTAAATCAGCCCCAGCATTTT
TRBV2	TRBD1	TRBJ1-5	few	CASREDRGNQPQHF	TGTGCCAGCAGGGAAGACAGGGGAAATCAGCCCCAGCATTTT
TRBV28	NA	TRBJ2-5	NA	CASSSHQGTEAQYF	TGTGCCAGCAGCAGTCACCAAGGCACGGAGGCCCAGTACTTC
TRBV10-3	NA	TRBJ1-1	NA	CAITLTGGTEAFF	TGTGCCATCACTCTTACGGGAGGCACTGAAGCTTTCTTT
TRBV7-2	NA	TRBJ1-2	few	CASTNFGQSANSYGYTF	TGTGCCAGCACCAATTTCGGACAGTCCGCTAACTCCTATGGCTACACCTTC
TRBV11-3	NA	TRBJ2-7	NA	CASSLVVWGDGDEQYF	TGTGCCAGCAGCTTAGTTGTCTGGGGGGATGGAGACGAGCAGTACTTC
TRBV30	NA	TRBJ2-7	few	CAWSGTSALNEQYF	TGTGCCTGGAGCGGAACTTCGGCACTCAACGAGCAGTACTTC